This T cell receptor (beta chain) was sequenced in a study of early T cells in non-severe SARS-CoV-2 infection (dated by TCRdb to the early 2020s). For context, the study as a whole: Because TCR sequencing relied on bulk RNA taken from unsorted whole blood, pairing of alpha and beta chains was not possible. Broad study findings and their caveats: VDJdb matching was skewed toward anti-spike CD8 responses, so virus-specific expansions were likely underestimated and private and CD4 specificities were missed.

The library was made by 5' RACE. Sequencing took place on a NextSeq 500. The TCR library protocol attached unique molecular identifiers to individual cDNA molecules to correct for sequencing error and PCR bias. Both TCR alpha and beta chains were sequenced, and tight co-correlation was observed between alpha and beta sequence abundances in each sample. As for the authors' bioinformatics: V gene, J gene and CDR3 annotation of TCR sequences was performed with Decombinator V4. TCRs were defined as expanded if a significant change between any two time points was detected under a Poisson model with p below 0.0001. TCR abundances were normalised to the total number of TCRs sequenced per sample and expressed as counts per million. TRAV1-2 paired with TRAJ12, TRAJ20 or TRAJ33 defined MAIT TCRs, while TRAV10 paired with TRAJ18 defined iNKT TCRs. VDJdb, accessed 1 November 2021, was searched for CMV, EBV and SARS-CoV-2 annotated TCRs, with TCRs annotated for multiple antigens excluded. TCRdb reprocessing: public reads trimmed at Q25 with fastp, clones called with MiXCR, in-frame beta chains kept. Identical CDR3 proteins give one entry, which carries the most common genes and DNA. TCRdb's processing, not the study's, gives the V and J calls here. The sample table lists 55,000 or so distinct CDR3 sequences, under 8% of them with a count of one. Roughly 5% of the sample lies in the top ten.

Per the germline V gene, SGHRS is the CDR1 and YFSETQ is the CDR2. V is cut by 0 bases and J by 8 bases, and the space between the germline ends is 8 bases. The CDR3 contains 13 residues, cysteine and phenylalanine counted. Only the CDR3 DNA is retained, 39 bases long and in frame from the first base. This clonotype was observed many times. It has no known antigen specificity. No much larger clone exists at a distance of one base, and base qualities are not known. A case-control design nested within a healthcare worker cohort in London, UK, was used, with weekly nasopharyngeal swab PCR tests and blood sampling performed. Healthcare workers were recruited between 23 and 31 March 2020, during the week of the UK lockdown, and were followed weekly for up to roughly 15 weeks.

The receptor comes from an adult who was a healthcare worker with PCR-confirmed SARS-CoV-2 infection or an uninfected control (not recorded which). The V gene is TRBV5-1 and the J gene is TRBJ1-4; confidence is insufficient to name the D gene. This sample comprised whole blood, obtained at baseline. The nucleotides read TGCGCCAGCAGCTTGGATGGGATGGAAAAACTGTTTTTT. It translates as CASSLDGMEKLFF.